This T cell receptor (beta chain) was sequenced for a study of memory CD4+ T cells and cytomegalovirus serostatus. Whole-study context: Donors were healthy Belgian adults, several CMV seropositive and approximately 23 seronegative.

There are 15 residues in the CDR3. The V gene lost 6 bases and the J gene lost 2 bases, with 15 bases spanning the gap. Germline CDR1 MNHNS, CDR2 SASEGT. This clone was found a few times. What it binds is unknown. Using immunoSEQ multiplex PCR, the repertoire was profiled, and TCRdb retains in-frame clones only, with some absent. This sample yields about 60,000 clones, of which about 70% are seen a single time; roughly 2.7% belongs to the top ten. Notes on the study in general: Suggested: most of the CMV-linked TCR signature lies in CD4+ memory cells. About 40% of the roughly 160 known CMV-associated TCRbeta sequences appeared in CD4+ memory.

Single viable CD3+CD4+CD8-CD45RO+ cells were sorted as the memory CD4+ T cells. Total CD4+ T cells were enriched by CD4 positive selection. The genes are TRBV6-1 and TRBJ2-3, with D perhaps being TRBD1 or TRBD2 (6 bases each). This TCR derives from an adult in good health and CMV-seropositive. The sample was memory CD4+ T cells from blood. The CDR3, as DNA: TGTGCCAGCAGGGATGACAGGCGGGACACAGATACGCAGTATTTT. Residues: CASRDDRRDTDTQYF.